This TCR beta chain emerged from a study of stem cell transplantation in POMP-related autoinflammatory disease. General study findings and limits: Across all analyzed T-cell subsets, patients with PRAID tended toward reduced diversity and increased clonality.

The table came from immunoSEQ multiplex PCR; TCRdb's copy has only in-frame clones and leaves some out. Among some 68,000 clones listed, approximately 91% were seen once. Trimming shortened V by 4 bases and J by 7 bases, and 24 bases separated the two germline ends. In germline, CDR1 is SGHRS, CDR2 YFSETQ. The CDR3 is 16 residues long. For this clone: The antigen remains undetermined.

PRAID featured prominent immunodeficiency. This TCR came from a human patient with POMP-related autoinflammation and immune dysregulation (PRAID). A subset of T cells may come from the graft donor. This specimen was CD4+ T cells from PBMCs, taken after stem cell transplantation. The chain uses TRBV5-1 and TRBJ2-7, with D possibly being TRBD1 (6 bases). The CDR3 here is CASSPLWGHSRGEQYF. The DNA of the CDR3 is TGCGCCAGCAGCCCCCTTTGGGGACACTCGAGGGGGGAGCAGTACTTC.